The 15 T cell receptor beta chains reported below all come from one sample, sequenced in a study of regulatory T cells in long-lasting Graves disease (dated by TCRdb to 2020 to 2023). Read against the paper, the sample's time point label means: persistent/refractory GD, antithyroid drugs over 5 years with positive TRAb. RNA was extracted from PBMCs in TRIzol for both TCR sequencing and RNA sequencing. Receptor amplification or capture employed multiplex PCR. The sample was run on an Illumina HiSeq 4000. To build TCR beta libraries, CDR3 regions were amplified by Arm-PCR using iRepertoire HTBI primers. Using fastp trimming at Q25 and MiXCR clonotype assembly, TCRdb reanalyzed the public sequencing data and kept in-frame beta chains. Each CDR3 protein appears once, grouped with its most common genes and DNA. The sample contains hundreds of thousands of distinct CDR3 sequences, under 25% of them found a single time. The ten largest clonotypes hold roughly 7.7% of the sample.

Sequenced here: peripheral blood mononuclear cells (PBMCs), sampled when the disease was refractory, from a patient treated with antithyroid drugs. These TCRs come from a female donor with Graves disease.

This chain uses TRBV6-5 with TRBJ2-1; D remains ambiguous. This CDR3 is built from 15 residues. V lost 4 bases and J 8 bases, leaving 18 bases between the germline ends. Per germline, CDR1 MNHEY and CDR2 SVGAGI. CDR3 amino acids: CASSSVGPVNHEQFF. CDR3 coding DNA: TGTGCCAGCAGTTCCGTGGGTCCCGTAAACCATGAGCAGTTCTTC.

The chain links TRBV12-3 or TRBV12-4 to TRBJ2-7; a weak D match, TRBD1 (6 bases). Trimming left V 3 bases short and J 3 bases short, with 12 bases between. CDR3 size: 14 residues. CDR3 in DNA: TGTGCCAGCAGTTTCTCCCAACAGGGCTACGAGCAGTACTTC. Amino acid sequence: CASSFSQQGYEQYF.

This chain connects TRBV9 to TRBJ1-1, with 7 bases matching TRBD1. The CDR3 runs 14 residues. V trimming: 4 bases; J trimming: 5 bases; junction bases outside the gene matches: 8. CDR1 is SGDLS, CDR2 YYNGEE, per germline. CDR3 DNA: TGTGCCAGCAGCCCCTTGTCGACAGGGACTGAAGCTTTCTTT. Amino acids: CASSPLSTGTEAFF.

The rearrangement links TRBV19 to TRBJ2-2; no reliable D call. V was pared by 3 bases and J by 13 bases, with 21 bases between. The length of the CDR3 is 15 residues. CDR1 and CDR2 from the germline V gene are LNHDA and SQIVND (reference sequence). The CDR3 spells CASSIFEVGPLGLFF. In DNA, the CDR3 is TGTGCCAGTAGTATTTTCGAGGTCGGACCTCTTGGGCTGTTTTTT. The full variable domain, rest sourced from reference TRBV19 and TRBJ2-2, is DGGITQSPKYLFRKEGQNVTLSCEQNLNHDAMYWYRQDPGQGLRLIYYSQIVNDFQKGDIAEGYSVSREKKESFPLTVTSAQKNPTAFYLCASSIFEVGPLGLFFGEGSRLTVL.

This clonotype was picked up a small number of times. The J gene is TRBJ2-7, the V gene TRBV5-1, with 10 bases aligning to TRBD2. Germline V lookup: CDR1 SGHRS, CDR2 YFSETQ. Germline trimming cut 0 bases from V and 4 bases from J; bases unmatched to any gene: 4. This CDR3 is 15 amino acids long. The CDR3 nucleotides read TGCGCCAGCAGCTTGGAAGGACTAGCGGTGTACGAGCAGTACTTC. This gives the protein CASSLEGLAVYEQYF.

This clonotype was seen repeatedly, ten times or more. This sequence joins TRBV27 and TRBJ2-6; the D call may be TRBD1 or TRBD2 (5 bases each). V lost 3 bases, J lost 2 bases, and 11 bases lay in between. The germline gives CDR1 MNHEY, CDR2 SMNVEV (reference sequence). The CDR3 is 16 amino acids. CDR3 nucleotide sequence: TGTGCCAGCAGTTTCACTGGGACGGCTGGGGCCAACGTCCTGACTTTC. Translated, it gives CASSFTGTAGANVLTF.

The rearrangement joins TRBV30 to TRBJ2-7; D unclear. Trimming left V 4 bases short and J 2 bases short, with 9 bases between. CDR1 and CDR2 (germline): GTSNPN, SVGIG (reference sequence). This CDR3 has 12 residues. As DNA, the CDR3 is TGTGCCTGGAAGGAAGGGCCCTACGAGCAGTACTTC. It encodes CAWKEGPYEQYF.

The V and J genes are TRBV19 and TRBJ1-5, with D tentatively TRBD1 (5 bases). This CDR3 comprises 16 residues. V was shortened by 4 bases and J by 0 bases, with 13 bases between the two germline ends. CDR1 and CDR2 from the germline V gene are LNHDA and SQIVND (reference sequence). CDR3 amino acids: CASSSTQGHSNQPQHF. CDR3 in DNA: TGTGCCAGTAGTAGCACGCAGGGCCATAGCAATCAGCCCCAGCATTTT.

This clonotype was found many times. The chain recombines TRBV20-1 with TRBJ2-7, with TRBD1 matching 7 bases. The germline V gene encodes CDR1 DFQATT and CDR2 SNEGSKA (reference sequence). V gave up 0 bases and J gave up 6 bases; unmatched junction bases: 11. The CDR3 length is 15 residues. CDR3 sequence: CSARESVTGKGEQYF. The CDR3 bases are TGCAGTGCTAGAGAGTCGGTGACAGGGAAGGGCGAGCAGTACTTC.

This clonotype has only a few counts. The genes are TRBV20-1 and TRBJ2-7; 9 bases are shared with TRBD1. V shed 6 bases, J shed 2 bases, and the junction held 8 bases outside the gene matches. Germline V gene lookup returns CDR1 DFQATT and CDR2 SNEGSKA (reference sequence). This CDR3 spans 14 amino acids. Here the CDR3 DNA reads TGCAGTGCGGAGCCCGGGACAGGGACCTACGAGCAGTACTTC. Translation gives CSAEPGTGTYEQYF.

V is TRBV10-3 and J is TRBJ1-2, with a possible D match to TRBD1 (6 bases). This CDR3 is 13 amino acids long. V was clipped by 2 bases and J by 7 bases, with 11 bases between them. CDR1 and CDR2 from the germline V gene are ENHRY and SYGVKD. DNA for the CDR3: TGTGCCATCAGTGAGCCGACACAGGGTGGCTACACCTTC. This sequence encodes CAISEPTQGGYTF.

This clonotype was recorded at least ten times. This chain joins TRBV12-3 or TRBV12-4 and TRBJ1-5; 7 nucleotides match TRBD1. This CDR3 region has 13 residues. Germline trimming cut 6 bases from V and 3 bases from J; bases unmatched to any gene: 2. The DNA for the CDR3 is TGTGCCAGCAGGACAGGGTTCAATCAGCCCCAGCATTTT. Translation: CASRTGFNQPQHF.

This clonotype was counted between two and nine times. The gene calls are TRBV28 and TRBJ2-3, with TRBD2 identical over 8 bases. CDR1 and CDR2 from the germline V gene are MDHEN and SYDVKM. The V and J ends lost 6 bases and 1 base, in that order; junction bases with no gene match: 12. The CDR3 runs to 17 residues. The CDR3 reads CASSHAMGREGTDTQYF. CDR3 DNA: TGTGCCAGCAGCCACGCCATGGGGCGGGAGGGCACAGATACGCAGTATTTT. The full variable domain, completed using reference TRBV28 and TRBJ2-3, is DVKVTQSSRYLVKRTGEKVFLECVQDMDHENMFWYRQDPGLGLRLIYFSYDVKMKEKGDIPEGYSVSREKKERFSLILESASTNQTSMYLCASSHAMGREGTDTQYFGPGTRLTVL.

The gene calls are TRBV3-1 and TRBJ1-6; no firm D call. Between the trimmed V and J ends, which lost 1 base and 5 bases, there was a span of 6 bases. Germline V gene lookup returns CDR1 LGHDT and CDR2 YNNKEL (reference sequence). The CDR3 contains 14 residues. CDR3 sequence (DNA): TGTGCCAGCAGCCAAGGGACCGATAATTCACCCCTCCACTTT. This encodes CASSQGTDNSPLHF.

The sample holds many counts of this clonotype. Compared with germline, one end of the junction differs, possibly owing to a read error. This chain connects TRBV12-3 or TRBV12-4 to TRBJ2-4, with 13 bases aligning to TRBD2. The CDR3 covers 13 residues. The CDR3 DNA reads TGTGCCAGCAGCCAGGGACTAGCGGGATTCGTAGGCTTC. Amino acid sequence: CASSQGLAGFVGF.